A selection of T cell receptor beta chains follows, all from one sample in a study of T cell responses to AZD1222 COVID-19 vaccine. Measured with immunoSEQ multiplex PCR; TCRdb has only the in-frame clones, and not every one. The profile covers tens of thousands of clones, with 88% appearing a single time and about 5.5% taken by the ten largest. Material: peripheral blood, obtained on day 0 of MenACWY control vaccination. All receptors derive from an adult in good health. The CDR3 runs from the conserved cysteine through the conserved F or W. Fields, in order: J gene, V gene, D gene, clone size, CDR3 DNA, CDR3 protein. The D gene is left open where the match is weak. The size field is filled for only some rows; it gives once, few, many or a size class.

TRBJ2-3	TRBV7-2	TRBD2	NA	TGTGCCAGCAGCTTAGAAACAGCGGGGGGGTTCACAGATACGCAGTATTTT	CASSLETAGGFTDTQYF
TRBJ2-7	TRBV7-9	NA	NA	TGTGCCAGCAGCTTAGTGGGGGGAGACTACGAGCAGTACTTC	CASSLVGGDYEQYF
TRBJ1-2	TRBV6-5	TRBD1	NA	TGTGCCAGCAGCGGGACAGGGTTCTATGGCTACACCTTC	CASSGTGFYGYTF
TRBJ1-6	TRBV11-1	NA	NA	TGTGCCAGCAGCTTTACCAGGGGCTATTCACCCCTCCACTTT	CASSFTRGYSPLHF
TRBJ1-6	TRBV10-1	NA	NA	TGCGCCAGCAGTGAGTCGGGGGATTTGGGGGTCGCCTATAATTCACCCCTCCACTTT	CASSESGDLGVAYNSPLHF
TRBJ1-1	TRBV15	TRBD1	NA	TGTGCCACCAGCAGGGGACAGGGTAGCGTCACTGAAGCTTTCTTT	CATSRGQGSVTEAFF
TRBJ1-2	TRBV18	NA	NA	TGTGCCAGCTCACCGGACACTAACTATGGCTACACCTTC	CASSPDTNYGYTF
TRBJ1-5	TRBV4-2	NA	once	TGTGCCAGCAGCCAAGATCGGGGCGGGGGCAATCAGCCCCAGCATTTT	CASSQDRGGGNQPQHF
TRBJ2-3	TRBV11-3	TRBD2	once	TGTGCCAGCAGCTCCGGACTAGCGGGGGCCTACACAGATACGCAGTATTTT	CASSSGLAGAYTDTQYF
TRBJ1-6	TRBV24-1	NA	NA	TGTGCCACCAGTCAAAGTCCTACGGGGTCGGGGGATAATTCACCCCTCCACTTT	CATSQSPTGSGDNSPLHF
TRBJ1-1	TRBV6-5	TRBD1	NA	TGTGCCAGCAGTTACGGCGACAGGGGGTGGAACACTGAAGCTTTCTTT	CASSYGDRGWNTEAFF
TRBJ2-4	TRBV7-2	TRBD2	NA	TGTGCCAGCAGCCGGACTAGCGGGGGGTATAGAATACAGTACTTC	CASSRTSGGYRIQYF
TRBJ1-5	TRBV6-2/TRBV6-3	NA	NA	TGTGCCAGCAGTTCGTACAGGGTAGGTGATCAGCCCCAGCATTTT	CASSSYRVGDQPQHF
TRBJ1-6	TRBV30	NA	NA	TGTGCCTGGACCAGGGCAGACAATTCACCCCTCCACTTT	CAWTRADNSPLHF
TRBJ1-1	TRBV7-9	NA	NA	TGTGCCAGCAGCTTAGGGAGCATAGTGGCGAACACTGAAGCTTTCTTT	CASSLGSIVANTEAFF
TRBJ2-7	TRBV2	TRBD1	NA	TGTGCCAGCACAGAGGCGGGACAGGGCTACGAGCAGTACTTC	CASTEAGQGYEQYF
TRBJ2-5	TRBV18	TRBD2	NA	TGTGCCAGCTCACCACCGAAAGCGGGGGGGCAGGAGACCCAGTACTTC	CASSPPKAGGQETQYF
TRBJ1-5	TRBV10-1	NA	NA	TGCGCCAGCTTCTTAGACAGCTACAATCAGCCCCAGCATTTT	CASFLDSYNQPQHF
TRBJ2-7	TRBV6-5	NA	NA	TGTGCCAGCAGGGAGCGGTTTAGCTCCTACGAGCAGTACTTC	CASRERFSSYEQYF
TRBJ2-7	TRBV3-1/TRBV3-2	TRBD1	NA	TGTGCCAGCAGCCAAGTGGGGACAGGGGGCGACGAGCAGTACTTC	CASSQVGTGGDEQYF
TRBJ2-2	TRBV9	NA	NA	TGTGCCAGCAGCGTAGACTCGAACACCGGGGAGCTGTTTTTT	CASSVDSNTGELFF
TRBJ1-2	TRBV5-8	NA	NA	TGTGCCAGCAGCTCCCTAAATCCGGGCGGCTACACCTTC	CASSSLNPGGYTF
TRBJ1-3	TRBV14	NA	NA	TGTGCCAGCAGCCAAGGAACAGGGAAGATTGACACCATATATTTT	CASSQGTGKIDTIYF
TRBJ2-1	TRBV13	TRBD2	NA	TGTGCCAGCAGCGGGAGGGTGACTAGCCTCAATGAGCAGTTCTTC	CASSGRVTSLNEQFF
TRBJ1-2	TRBV6-5	NA	NA	TGTGCCAGCCCCATGAATGGGGTGGAAGGCTACACCTTC	CASPMNGVEGYTF
TRBJ1-2	TRBV18	NA	NA	TGTGCCAGCTCACCCATAAAGGCACCCGAAGGACTTAACTATGGCTACACCTTC	CASSPIKAPEGLNYGYTF
TRBJ2-3	TRBV4-3	NA	once	TGCGCCAGCAGCCAAGATCTCTTAGGGGGAGGGAGGACTAGCACAGATACGCAGTATTTT	CASSQDLLGGGRTSTDTQYF
TRBJ1-4	TRBV5-1	NA	NA	TGCGCCAGCAGCTTGGGACAGTCTGCAACTAATGAAAAACTGTTTTTT	CASSLGQSATNEKLFF
TRBJ2-5	TRBV4-2	NA	NA	TGTGCCAGCAGCCAAGTCCCGTCTGGGCACCAAGAGACCCAGTACTTC	CASSQVPSGHQETQYF
TRBJ2-1	TRBV3-1/TRBV3-2	NA	NA	TGTGCCAGCAGCCAAGATGGGAGCTCCTACAATGAGCAGTTCTTC	CASSQDGSSYNEQFF
TRBJ1-2	TRBV2	TRBD1	NA	TGTGCCAGCAGCCGAAACGAGGACAGGGGCTCTAACTATGGCTACACCTTC	CASSRNEDRGSNYGYTF
TRBJ2-2	TRBV7-2	TRBD2	NA	TGTGCCAGCAGCTTAACCCCGACAGCGGGGGGCCTCTCTTTGTTTTTT	CASSLTPTAGGLSLFF
TRBJ2-7	TRBV27	TRBD1	NA	TGTGCCAGCAGCTCAGGGACAGGGTTCTCCTATGAGCAGTACTTC	CASSSGTGFSYEQYF
TRBJ2-7	TRBV10-1	TRBD1	NA	TGCGCCAGGCGAGCGTACGGGACAGGTCTCCCTCCTACGCAGCAGTACTTC	CARRAYGTGLPPTQQYF
TRBJ2-2	TRBV5-1	NA	few	TGCGCCAGCAGCCCCCCCCCAGAGAACACCGGGGAGCTGTTTTTT	CASSPPPENTGELFF
TRBJ1-6	TRBV11-2	NA	NA	TGTGCCAGCAGCATACGGGAGGAGCAAGGATCACCCCTCCACTTT	CASSIREEQGSPLHF
TRBJ2-7	TRBV6-1	NA	few	TGTGCCAGCAGTGACACCTTACGAGGGGGGCTCTACGAGCAGTACTTC	CASSDTLRGGLYEQYF
TRBJ1-5	TRBV12-3/TRBV12-4	NA	NA	TGTGCCAGCAGCCGACAGGAGCATCAGCCCCAGCATTTT	CASSRQEHQPQHF
TRBJ2-1	TRBV4-3	NA	NA	TGCGCCAGCAGCCAAGATAGGGGGGCGTACAATGAGCAGTTCTTC	CASSQDRGAYNEQFF
TRBJ2-1	TRBV27	NA	NA	TGTGCCAGCAGGGCCTTTGGAGGGGGCAGGGATGAGCAGTTCTTC	CASRAFGGGRDEQFF
TRBJ1-4	TRBV5-1	NA	NA	TGCGCCAGCAGTTTGACAGCGGAAAAACTGTTTTTT	CASSLTAEKLFF
TRBJ1-5	TRBV15	NA	NA	TGTGCCACCAGCAGAGATAGTGGACCGAATCAGCCCCAGCATTTT	CATSRDSGPNQPQHF
TRBJ1-1	TRBV11-2	NA	NA	TGTGCCAGCAGCTTAGTCGAAGGGGGAACTGAAGCTTTCTTT	CASSLVEGGTEAFF
TRBJ1-4	TRBV3-1/TRBV3-2	TRBD1	NA	TGTGCCAGCAGGTCGACAGGGGCAAATGAAAAACTGTTTTTT	CASRSTGANEKLFF
TRBJ1-6	TRBV27	NA	NA	TGTGCCAGCAGTTTAAACCTGGACAGACTAAATTCACCCCTCCACTTT	CASSLNLDRLNSPLHF
TRBJ1-4	TRBV29-1	NA	NA	TGCAGCGCCGTGGGGGCTACTAATGAAAAACTGTTTTTT	CSAVGATNEKLFF
TRBJ1-2	TRBV18	NA	NA	TGTGCCAGCTCACCACCGAACAGATATGGCTACACCTTC	CASSPPNRYGYTF
TRBJ1-1	TRBV7-2	NA	NA	TGTGCCAGCAGCCCGGGGCAGAGGAGGGCTGAAGCTTTCTTT	CASSPGQRRAEAFF
TRBJ2-5	TRBV7-6	NA	once	TGTGCCAGCAGCTTAGTTGAGTCGAGGGGGGAGACCCAGTACTTC	CASSLVESRGETQYF
TRBJ1-1	TRBV5-1	TRBD1	NA	TGCGCCAGCAGCTCCACCGGGACAGGGTTTTCCACTGAAGCTTTCTTT	CASSSTGTGFSTEAFF